These T cell receptor beta chains were read from a single sample in a study of T cells in Graves' hyperthyroidism and ophthalmopathy. One entry per CDR3 protein, called by TCRdb with MiXCR from the multiplex PCR reads. The sample has approximately 220,000 distinct CDR3 sequences; about 18% are singletons. The sample was blood. Receptors were obtained from a man in his forties or fifties with Graves' hyperthyroidism. CDR3s include the opening cysteine and the closing phenylalanine or tryptophan. A D gene is named only where the DNA matches it firmly. Size values are once, few and many counts, or a class for expanded clones, and some rows have none.

d_call	j_call	clone_size	v_call	cdr3_aa
.	TRBJ2-2	many	TRBV7-3	CASSLGLAPGELFF
.	TRBJ1-1	few	TRBV25-1	CASSEVGGAWTEAFF
TRBD1	TRBJ2-1	.	TRBV11-1	CASSLVGTGYNEQFF
TRBD2	TRBJ2-3	many	TRBV11-2	CASSRLATSTDTQYF
TRBD2	TRBJ2-5	.	TRBV4-2	CASSPELAGQETQYF
.	TRBJ2-7	many	TRBV2	CASSEQDLREQYF
TRBD2	TRBJ2-1	.	TRBV7-2	CASSLVATGGSYNEQFF
.	TRBJ2-7	many	TRBV7-2	CASSLIQGEQYF
TRBD1	TRBJ2-5	many	TRBV12-3/TRBV12-4	CASSPWTGRETQYF
.	TRBJ1-2	many	TRBV6-1	CASPGRGGYGYTF
.	TRBJ2-7	.	TRBV7-2	CASSPGAGVYYEQYF
TRBD2	TRBJ2-3	many	TRBV20-1	CSASGRGGKILTDTQYF
.	TRBJ2-2	.	TRBV18	CASSPWQGKTGELFF
.	TRBJ2-2	.	TRBV6-5	CASSYRLNTGELFF
.	TRBJ1-5	.	TRBV2	CASSYPEGGQPQHF
.	TRBJ1-2	many	TRBV28	CASSSTTDRANYGYTF
.	TRBJ2-7	many	TRBV20-1	CSAPSGAFSYEQYF
TRBD1	TRBJ1-2	many	TRBV27	CASSIGQGYGYTF